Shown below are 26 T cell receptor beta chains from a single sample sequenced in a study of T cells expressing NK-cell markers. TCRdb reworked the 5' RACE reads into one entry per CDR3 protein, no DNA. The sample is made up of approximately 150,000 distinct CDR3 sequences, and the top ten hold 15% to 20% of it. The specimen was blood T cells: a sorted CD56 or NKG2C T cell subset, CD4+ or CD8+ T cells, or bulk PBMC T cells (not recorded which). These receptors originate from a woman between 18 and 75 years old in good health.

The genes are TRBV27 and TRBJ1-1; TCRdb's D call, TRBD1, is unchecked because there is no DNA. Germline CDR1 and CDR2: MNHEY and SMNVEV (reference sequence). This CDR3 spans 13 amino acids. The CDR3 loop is CAVGQGMNTEAFF.

CDR3 sequence reads: CASSRQGAGSNQPQHF. The chain links TRBV12-3 or TRBV12-4 to TRBJ1-5; TCRdb selects TRBD1, and the lack of DNA leaves this call unchecked. CDR3 length equals 16 residues.

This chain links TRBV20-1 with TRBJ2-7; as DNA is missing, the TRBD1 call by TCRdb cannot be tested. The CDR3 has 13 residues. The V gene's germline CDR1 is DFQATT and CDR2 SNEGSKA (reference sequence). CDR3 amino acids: CSGAGQGLYEQYF.

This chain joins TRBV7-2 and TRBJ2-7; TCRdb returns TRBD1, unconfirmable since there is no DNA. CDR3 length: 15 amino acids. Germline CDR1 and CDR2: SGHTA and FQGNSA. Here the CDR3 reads CASSLANTGTYEQYF.

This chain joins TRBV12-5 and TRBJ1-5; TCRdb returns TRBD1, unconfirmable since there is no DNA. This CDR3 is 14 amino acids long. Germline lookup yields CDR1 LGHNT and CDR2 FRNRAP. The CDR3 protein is CASGRNRDNQPQHF. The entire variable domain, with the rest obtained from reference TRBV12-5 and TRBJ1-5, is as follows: DARVTQTPRHKVTEMGQEVTMRCQPILGHNTVFWYRQTMMQGLELLAYFRNRAPLDDSGMPKDRFSAEMPDATLATLKIQPSEPRDSAVYFCASGRNRDNQPQHFGDGTRLSIL.

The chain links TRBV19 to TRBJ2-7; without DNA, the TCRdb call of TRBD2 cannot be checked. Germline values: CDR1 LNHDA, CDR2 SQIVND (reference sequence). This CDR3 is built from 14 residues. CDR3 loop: CASSMGRDSYEQYF.

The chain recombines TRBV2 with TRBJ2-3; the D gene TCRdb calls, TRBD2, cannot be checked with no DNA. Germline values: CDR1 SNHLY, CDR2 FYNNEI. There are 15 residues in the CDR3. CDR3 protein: CASSSGLPNTDTQYF.

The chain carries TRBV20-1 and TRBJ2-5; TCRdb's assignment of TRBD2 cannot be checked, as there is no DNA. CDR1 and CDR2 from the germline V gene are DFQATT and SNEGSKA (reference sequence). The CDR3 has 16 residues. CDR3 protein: CSVGGLADWYQETQYF.

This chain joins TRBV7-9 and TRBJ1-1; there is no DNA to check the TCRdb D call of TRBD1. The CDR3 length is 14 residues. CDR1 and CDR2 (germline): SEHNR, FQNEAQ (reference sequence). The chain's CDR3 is CASSSGQGVAEAFF.

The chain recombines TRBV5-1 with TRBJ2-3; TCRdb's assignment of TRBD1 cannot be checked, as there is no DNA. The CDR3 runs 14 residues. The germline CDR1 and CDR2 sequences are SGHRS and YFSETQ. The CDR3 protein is CASSPDRGSDTQYF.

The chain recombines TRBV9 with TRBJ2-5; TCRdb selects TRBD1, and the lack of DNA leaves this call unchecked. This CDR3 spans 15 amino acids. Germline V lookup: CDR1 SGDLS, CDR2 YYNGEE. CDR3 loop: CASTPTVSTTEIQYF.

The CDR3 sequence: CASSSLPVAGSDEQFF. The chain has TRBV7-3 and TRBJ2-1; TCRdb indicates TRBD2, and absent DNA this call remains unverified. This CDR3 has 16 residues. CDR1 is SGHTA, CDR2 FQGTGA, per germline.

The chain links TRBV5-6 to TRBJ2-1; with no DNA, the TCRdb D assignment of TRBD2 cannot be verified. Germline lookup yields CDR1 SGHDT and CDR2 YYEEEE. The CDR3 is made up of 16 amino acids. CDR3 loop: CASSLAPGGGASEQFF.

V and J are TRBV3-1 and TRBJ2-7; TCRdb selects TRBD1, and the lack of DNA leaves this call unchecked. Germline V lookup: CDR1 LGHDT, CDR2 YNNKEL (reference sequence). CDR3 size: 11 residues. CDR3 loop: CASSKTGKQYF.

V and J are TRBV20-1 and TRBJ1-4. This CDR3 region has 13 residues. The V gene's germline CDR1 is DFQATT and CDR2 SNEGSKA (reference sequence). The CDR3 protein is CSAREWSREKLFF.

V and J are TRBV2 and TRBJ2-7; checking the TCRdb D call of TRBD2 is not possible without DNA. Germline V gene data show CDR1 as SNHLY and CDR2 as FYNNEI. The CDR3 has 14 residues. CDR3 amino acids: CASSETSGRYEQYF.

CDR3 in amino acids: CASSQPLAGSTDTQYF. The chain recombines TRBV5-1 with TRBJ2-3; TCRdb lists TRBD2, though no DNA is available to test this call. This CDR3 has 16 residues. From germline, CDR1 is SGHRS and CDR2 YFSETQ.

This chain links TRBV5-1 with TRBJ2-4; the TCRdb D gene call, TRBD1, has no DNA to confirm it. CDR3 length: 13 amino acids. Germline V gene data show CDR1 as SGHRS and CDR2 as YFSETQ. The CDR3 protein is CASSPNGGNIQYF.

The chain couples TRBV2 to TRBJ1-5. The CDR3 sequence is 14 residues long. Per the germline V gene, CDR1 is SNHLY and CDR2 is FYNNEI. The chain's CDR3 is CASSDVYSNQPQHF.

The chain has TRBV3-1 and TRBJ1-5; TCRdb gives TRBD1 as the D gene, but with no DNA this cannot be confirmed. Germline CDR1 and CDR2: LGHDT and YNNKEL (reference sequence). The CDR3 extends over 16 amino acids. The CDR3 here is CASSQVSGEGNQPQHF. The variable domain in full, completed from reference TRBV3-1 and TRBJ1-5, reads DTAVSQTPKYLVTQMGNDKSIKCEQNLGHDTMYWYKQDSKKFLKIMFSYNNKELIINETVPNRFSPKSPDKAHLNLHINSLELGDSAVYFCASSQVSGEGNQPQHFGDGTRLSIL.

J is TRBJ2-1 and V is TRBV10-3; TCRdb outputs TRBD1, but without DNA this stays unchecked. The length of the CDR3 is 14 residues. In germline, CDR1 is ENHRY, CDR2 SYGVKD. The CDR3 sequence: CAISGQDRYNEQFF.

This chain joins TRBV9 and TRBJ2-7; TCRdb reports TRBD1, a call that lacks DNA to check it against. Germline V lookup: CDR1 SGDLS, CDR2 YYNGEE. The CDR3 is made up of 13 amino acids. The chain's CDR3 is CASSAVGDYEQYF.

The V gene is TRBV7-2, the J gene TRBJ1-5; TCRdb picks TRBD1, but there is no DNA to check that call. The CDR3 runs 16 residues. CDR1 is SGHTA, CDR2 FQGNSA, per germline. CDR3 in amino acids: CASSSGGGKSNQPQHF.

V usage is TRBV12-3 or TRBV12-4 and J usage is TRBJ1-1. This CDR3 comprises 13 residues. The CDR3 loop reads CASSLGRSTEAFF.

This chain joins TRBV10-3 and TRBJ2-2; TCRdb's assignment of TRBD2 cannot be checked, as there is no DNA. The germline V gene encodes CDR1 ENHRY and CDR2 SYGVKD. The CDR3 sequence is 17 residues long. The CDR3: CAISDSRGLPDTRELFF.

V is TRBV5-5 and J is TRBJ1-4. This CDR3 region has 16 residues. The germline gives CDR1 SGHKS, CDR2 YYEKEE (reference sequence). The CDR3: CASSLNGVTTNEKLFF.